This is a list of T cell receptor beta chains from one sample in a study of blood T cell repertoires in COVID-19. The method was immunoSEQ multiplex PCR; TCRdb's version includes in-frame clones alone and lacks a portion of them. The sample consists of roughly 360,000 clones, over 75% of them appearing once. The sequenced material came from PBMCs or T cells enriched from blood (not recorded which). The receptors stem from a woman aged 25 to 39 with acute COVID-19. CDR3s include the opening cysteine and the closing phenylalanine or tryptophan. D genes are given only for firm matches. Expanded clones are given a class, and other clones once, few, many or no size at all.

J | D | V | size | CDR3 | DNA
TRBJ1-4 | - | TRBV20-1 | - | CSASDPGGPNEKLFF | TGCAGTGCTAGTGATCCGGGAGGACCTAATGAAAAACTGTTTTTT
TRBJ2-7 | - | TRBV2 | - | CASSGGQTGYEQYF | TGTGCCAGCAGTGGAGGACAAACAGGCTACGAGCAGTACTTC
TRBJ1-1 | - | TRBV6-2/TRBV6-3 | - | CASSSRGYGGNTEAFF | TGTGCCAGCAGTTCCCGGGGGTACGGGGGTAACACTGAAGCTTTCTTT
TRBJ1-5 | TRBD1 | TRBV19 | - | CASLTGGWDQPQHF | TGTGCCAGTTTGACAGGGGGCTGGGATCAGCCCCAGCATTTT
TRBJ1-4 | - | TRBV30 | - | CAWRIPGAGEKLFF | TGTGCCTGGAGGATCCCAGGGGCAGGTGAAAAACTGTTTTTT
TRBJ2-2 | TRBD1 | TRBV2 | - | CASSEGQGNAGELFF | TGTGCCAGCAGTGAGGGACAGGGTAATGCCGGGGAGCTGTTTTTT
TRBJ1-3 | - | TRBV3-1/TRBV3-2 | - | CASSQGGGQGNTIYF | TGTGCCAGCAGCCAAGGGGGGGGGCAGGGAAACACCATATATTTT
TRBJ1-3 | - | TRBV6-5 | - | CASSYDRYGNTIYF | TGTGCCAGCAGTTACGACAGATATGGAAACACCATATATTTT
TRBJ2-3 | TRBD1 | TRBV24-1 | - | CATSDPGTGFTDTQYF | TGTGCCACCAGTGACCCTGGGACAGGGTTTACGGATACGCAGTATTTT
TRBJ2-7 | TRBD1 | TRBV20-1 | - | CSASGGQGGGEQYF | TGCAGTGCTAGTGGGGGACAGGGGGGCGGCGAGCAGTACTTC
TRBJ1-5 | TRBD1 | TRBV3-1/TRBV3-2 | - | CASSHGTGGQPQHF | TGTGCCAGCAGCCACGGGACAGGGGGCCAGCCCCAGCATTTT
TRBJ2-7 | - | TRBV5-5 | once | CASSLNTGMWGYEQYF | TGTGCCAGCAGTCTGAACACAGGGATGTGGGGCTACGAGCAGTACTTC
TRBJ2-7 | TRBD1 | TRBV5-6 | - | CASSYPRGLPSEQYF | TGTGCCAGCAGCTACCCTAGGGGGCTACCCAGCGAGCAGTACTTC
TRBJ2-3 | TRBD2 | TRBV27 | - | CASSLNGLAGVQDTQYF | TGTGCCAGCAGTTTAAACGGACTAGCGGGGGTGCAAGATACGCAGTATTTT
TRBJ2-3 | - | TRBV27 | - | CASSQPRGADTQYF | TGTGCCAGCAGTCAACCCAGGGGCGCAGATACGCAGTATTTT
TRBJ2-2 | - | TRBV30 | - | CAWGYSLTGELFF | TGTGCCTGGGGGTACAGTCTTACCGGGGAGCTGTTTTTT
TRBJ1-6 | - | TRBV5-1 | once | CASSLGEGLHNSPLHF | TGCGCCAGCAGCTTGGGGGAGGGACTGCACAATTCACCCCTCCACTTT
TRBJ1-5 | - | TRBV7-5 | - | CVRSLARGTRQPQHF | TGTGTCAGAAGCTTAGCTCGGGGGACGCGTCAGCCCCAGCATTTT
TRBJ1-1 | - | TRBV28 | - | CASRGLTEAFF | TGTGCCAGCAGGGGCTTGACTGAAGCTTTCTTT
TRBJ1-2 | TRBD1 | TRBV24-1 | - | CATSDPGTGNYGYTF | TGTGCCACCAGTGACCCCGGGACAGGGAACTATGGCTACACCTTC
TRBJ2-2 | - | TRBV11-3 | - | CASSLGTGTGNTGELFF | TGTGCCAGCAGCTTGGGGACCGGGACTGGGAACACCGGGGAGCTGTTTTTT
TRBJ1-4 | - | TRBV21-1 | once | CASRIQGSTNEKLFF | TGTGCCAGCAGGATACAGGGATCAACTAATGAAAAACTGTTTTTT
TRBJ2-1 | - | TRBV18 | once | CASSPGTGSYNEQFF | TGTGCCAGCTCACCCGGAACAGGCTCCTACAATGAGCAGTTCTTC
TRBJ2-7 | TRBD2 | TRBV27 | - | CASSPQGLAGRLNYEQYF | TGTGCCAGCAGTCCTCAGGGACTAGCGGGGCGATTAAACTACGAGCAGTACTTC
TRBJ1-6 | TRBD1 | TRBV19 | - | CASSLQGARYSPLHF | TGTGCCAGTAGTCTCCAGGGGGCTAGGTATTCACCCCTCCACTTT
TRBJ1-3 | - | TRBV19 | - | CASSPQQARSGNTIYF | TGTGCCAGTAGTCCGCAACAGGCCCGCTCTGGAAACACCATATATTTT
TRBJ2-2 | TRBD2 | TRBV19 | - | CASSRLAGSNTGELFF | TGTGCCAGTAGTAGACTAGCGGGATCGAACACCGGGGAGCTGTTTTTT
TRBJ2-3 | TRBD2 | TRBV7-8 | - | CASKLAGGESTDTQYF | TGTGCCAGCAAACTAGCGGGGGGCGAAAGCACAGATACGCAGTATTTT
TRBJ2-1 | TRBD2 | TRBV24-1 | once | CATSDSLAGGRNEQFF | TGTGCCACCAGTGATTCCTTAGCGGGGGGACGCAATGAGCAGTTCTTC
TRBJ2-7 | TRBD1 | TRBV5-6 | - | CASSPITGVEQYF | TGTGCCAGCAGCCCTATTACAGGGGTCGAGCAGTACTTC
TRBJ2-3 | TRBD2 | TRBV4-1 | - | CASSQAGLAGVTDTQYF | TGCGCCAGCAGCCAAGCCGGACTAGCGGGAGTCACAGATACGCAGTATTTT
TRBJ1-2 | - | TRBV24-1 | - | CATSDYRSAGYTF | TGTGCCACCAGTGATTACAGGTCGGCTGGCTACACCTTC
TRBJ1-5 | - | TRBV30 | - | CAWGLDNNQPQHF | TGTGCCTGGGGGTTGGACAACAATCAGCCCCAGCATTTT
TRBJ1-3 | - | TRBV10-1 | - | CASSDGQLGNTIYF | TGCGCCAGCAGTGACGGACAGCTTGGAAACACCATATATTTT
TRBJ1-6 | - | TRBV2 | - | CASSLQGSYNSPLHF | TGTGCCAGCAGTCTTCAGGGGTCCTATAATTCACCCCTCCACTTT
TRBJ1-2 | TRBD1 | TRBV4-3 | - | CASRAGIGTGGYGYTF | TGCGCCAGCAGGGCGGGGATAGGGACAGGGGGCTATGGCTACACCTTC
TRBJ2-3 | TRBD2 | TRBV10-1 | - | CAIPGLGGTDTQYF | TGCGCCATTCCGGGACTAGGAGGCACAGATACGCAGTATTTT
TRBJ1-2 | TRBD1 | TRBV24-1 | - | CATSDSTGIGYTF | TGTGCCACCAGTGATTCGACAGGGATTGGCTACACCTTC
TRBJ2-7 | - | TRBV25-1 | - | CASSELGAAYEQYF | TGTGCCAGCAGTGAATTAGGGGCGGCCTACGAGCAGTACTTC
TRBJ2-1 | - | TRBV19 | - | CASSMSSRLFADEQFF | TGTGCCAGTAGTATGTCTAGCCGCTTGTTTGCCGATGAGCAGTTCTTC
TRBJ2-7 | TRBD2 | TRBV29-1 | - | CSFGTTYEQYF | TGCAGCTTCGGGACTACCTACGAGCAGTACTTC
TRBJ2-7 | - | TRBV18 | - | CASSLRDPRTGNEQYF | TGTGCCAGCTCACTACGAGACCCACGCACGGGGAACGAGCAGTACTTC
TRBJ1-1 | - | TRBV2 | - | CASSAQGKNTEAFF | TGTGCCAGCAGCGCGCAGGGCAAGAACACTGAAGCTTTCTTT
TRBJ2-7 | TRBD2 | TRBV6-2/TRBV6-3 | - | CASSYPRGGPYEQYF | TGTGCCAGCAGTTACCCCCGGGGGGGCCCCTACGAGCAGTACTTC
TRBJ1-4 | TRBD1 | TRBV5-1 | - | CASSPGTGDNEKLFF | TGCGCCAGCAGCCCGGGGACAGGGGATAATGAAAAACTGTTTTTT
TRBJ2-1 | - | TRBV28 | - | CAVTSSGRRTYNEQFF | TGTGCCGTTACTTCTAGTGGGCGGAGGACCTACAATGAGCAGTTCTTC
TRBJ2-1 | TRBD2 | TRBV6-2/TRBV6-3 | - | CASSTGLAAYNEQFF | TGTGCCAGCAGTACTGGACTAGCGGCTTACAATGAGCAGTTCTTC
TRBJ1-4 | - | TRBV9 | - | CASSVGMGMGANEKLFF | TGTGCCAGCAGCGTAGGGATGGGGATGGGAGCTAATGAAAAACTGTTTTTT
TRBJ2-5 | TRBD2 | TRBV19 | - | CASSIGPTSSRVLPETQYF | TGTGCCAGTAGTATAGGGCCGACTAGCTCCCGAGTCCTGCCAGAGACCCAGTACTTC
TRBJ2-7 | TRBD1 | TRBV18 | - | CASSPFPGGDGEQYF | TGTGCCAGCTCACCCTTCCCAGGGGGTGACGGCGAGCAGTACTTC
TRBJ1-4 | - | TRBV5-4 | - | CASSLAGATNEKLFF | TGTGCCAGCAGCTTGGCTGGGGCGACTAATGAAAAACTGTTTTTT
TRBJ2-7 | - | TRBV20-1 | - | CSASGLFRGYEQYF | TGCAGTGCTAGTGGTTTGTTTCGGGGGTACGAGCAGTACTTC
TRBJ2-7 | TRBD1 | TRBV7-8 | - | CASSLRGREQYF | TGTGCCAGCAGCCTCAGGGGGCGAGAGCAGTACTTC